This is a list of T cell receptor beta chains from one sample in a study of blood T cell repertoires in COVID-19. Generated by immunoSEQ multiplex PCR, the TCRdb table keeps only in-frame clones and is missing some. The sample records about 40,000 clones, around 83% being singletons. Sample: peripheral blood. The receptors stem from a woman aged 60 to 75 with acute or convalescent COVID-19. Both conserved end residues are part of each CDR3. Fields, in order: J gene, clone size, V gene, D gene, CDR3 protein, CDR3 DNA. A D gene is named only where the DNA matches it firmly. Expanded clones get a size class; other rows say once, few or many, or leave the size out.

TRBJ1-2 | - | TRBV29-1 | - | CSVGGYYGYTF | TGCAGCGTTGGAGGCTACTATGGCTACACCTTC
TRBJ1-5 | - | TRBV28 | TRBD1 | CASSDPGGPNQPQHF | TGTGCCAGCAGTGATCCAGGGGGCCCCAATCAGCCCCAGCATTTT
TRBJ1-2 | - | TRBV11-2 | TRBD1 | CASSLDLTGPYGYTF | TGTGCCAGCAGCTTAGATTTGACAGGGCCGTATGGCTACACCTTC
TRBJ1-1 | - | TRBV29-1 | TRBD1 | CSVRQGQDGTEAFF | TGCAGCGTGCGACAGGGACAGGATGGAACTGAAGCTTTCTTT
TRBJ1-2 | - | TRBV3-1/TRBV3-2 | - | CASSQGSGGRGYTF | TGTGCCAGCAGCCAAGGCAGCGGGGGTCGTGGCTACACCTTC
TRBJ1-1 | - | TRBV29-1 | - | CSVREGDLTEAFF | TGCAGCGTTAGGGAGGGGGATCTCACTGAAGCTTTCTTT
TRBJ1-2 | once | TRBV6-1 | TRBD1 | CASSEALDRGWGYTF | TGTGCCAGCAGTGAAGCGCTCGACAGGGGCTGGGGCTACACCTTC
TRBJ1-3 | once | TRBV2 | - | CASGTASSGNTIYF | TGTGCCAGCGGTACTGCGAGCTCTGGAAACACCATATATTTT
TRBJ2-3 | - | TRBV18 | - | CASSTRTGLSTDTQYF | TGTGCCAGCTCGACCAGGACGGGACTCAGCACAGATACGCAGTATTTT
TRBJ2-5 | few | TRBV10-2 | TRBD2 | CASGLAGQETQYF | TGCGCCAGCGGGTTAGCGGGACAAGAGACCCAGTACTTC
TRBJ1-1 | - | TRBV5-1 | - | CASSLGDLPNTEAFF | TGCGCCAGCAGCTTGGGTGACTTACCGAACACTGAAGCTTTCTTT
TRBJ2-7 | - | TRBV18 | TRBD2 | CASSPTTTSGKGYEQYF | TGTGCCAGCTCACCCACTACGACTAGCGGGAAAGGGTACGAGCAGTACTTC
TRBJ1-2 | once | TRBV19 | - | CASSKPRYGYTF | TGTGCCAGTAGTAAACCGAGGTATGGCTACACCTTC
TRBJ1-5 | - | TRBV19 | - | CASSNAAGNQPQHF | TGTGCCAGTAGTAATGCGGCAGGCAATCAGCCCCAGCATTTT
TRBJ2-3 | - | TRBV7-3 | TRBD2 | CASSPGAGSTDTQYF | TGTGCCAGCAGCCCCGGAGCGGGGAGCACAGATACGCAGTATTTT